This T cell receptor beta chain emerged from a study of cytomegalovirus exposure and HLA in healthy donors. V trimming: 7 bases; J trimming: 2 bases; junction bases outside the gene matches: 8. The germline V gene encodes CDR1 ENHRY and CDR2 SYGVKD. This CDR3 spans 14 amino acids. General study results and limits: Sequencing depth roughly uniform across donors was assumed in presence/absence analyses. Judged likely to be a sequencing artifact was a cluster of highly shared sequence variants.

PCR amplification relied on 60 Vbeta primers (plus 13 Jbeta primers). Libraries were prepared by immunoSEQ multiplex PCR; TCRdb keeps only in-frame clonotypes and omits some of them. The sample has 95,000 to 110,000 clones, 76% seen once. On this clone: As yet, its antigen is unknown.

What was sequenced was PBMCs. This chain joins TRBV10-3 and TRBJ2-7, with TRBD1 matching 7 bases. The source is a woman under 30 in good health and CMV-seropositive. The DNA of the CDR3 is TGTGCCATCACCCCCGGGACAGAAACCTACGAGCAGTACTTC. Translation gives CAITPGTETYEQYF.